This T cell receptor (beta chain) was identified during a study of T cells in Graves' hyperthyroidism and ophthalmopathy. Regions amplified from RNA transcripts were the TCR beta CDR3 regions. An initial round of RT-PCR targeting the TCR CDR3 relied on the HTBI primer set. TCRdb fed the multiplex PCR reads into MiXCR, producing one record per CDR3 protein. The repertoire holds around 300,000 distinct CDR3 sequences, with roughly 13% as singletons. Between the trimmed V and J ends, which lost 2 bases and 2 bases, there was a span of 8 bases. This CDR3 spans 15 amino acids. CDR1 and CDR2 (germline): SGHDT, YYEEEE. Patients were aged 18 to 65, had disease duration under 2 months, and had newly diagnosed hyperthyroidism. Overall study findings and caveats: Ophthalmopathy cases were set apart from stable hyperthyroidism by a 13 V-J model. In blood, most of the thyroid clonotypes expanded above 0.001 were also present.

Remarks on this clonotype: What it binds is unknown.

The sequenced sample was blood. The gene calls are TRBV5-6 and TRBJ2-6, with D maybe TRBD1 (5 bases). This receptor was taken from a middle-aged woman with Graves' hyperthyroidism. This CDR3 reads CASSLWTTGANVLTF. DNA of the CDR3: TGTGCCAGCAGCTTATGGACAACTGGGGCCAACGTCCTGACTTTC.